These T cell receptor beta chains were read from a single sample in a study of metastatic and nonmetastatic thyroid tumors. TCRdb re-called clones from the PCR reads using MiXCR. The sample contains almost 85,000 clones, about 12% of which appear only once. Sequencing was done on a sample of tumor tissue. These receptor sequences come from a female donor with papillary thyroid cancer or a benign thyroid nodule (not recorded which). Some clones in this sample may be carry-over from other donors' samples. CDR3s include the opening cysteine and the closing phenylalanine or tryptophan. D genes are given only for firm matches. Clone size is given for some rows only: seen once, a few or many times, or a class if the clone is expanded.

j_call v_call d_call clone_size cdr3_aa cdr3_nt
TRBJ2-1 TRBV24-1 . many CATSDLQGSDSYNEQFF TGTGCCACCAGTGATTTGCAAGGATCGGACTCCTACAATGAGCAGTTCTTC
TRBJ2-7 TRBV12-3/TRBV12-4 . . CASSLSAGYEQYF TGTGCCAGCAGTTTATCTGCAGGGTACGAGCAGTACTTC
TRBJ2-5 TRBV4-2 . many CASSQVASVGETQYF TGTGCCAGCAGCCAAGTGGCTAGTGTTGGGGAGACCCAGTACTTC
TRBJ2-3 TRBV20-1 TRBD2 many CSARDLLAGVGDTQYF TGCAGTGCTAGGGACCTTCTAGCGGGAGTAGGAGATACGCAGTATTTT
TRBJ1-1 TRBV5-1 TRBD1 many CASSPGGQARSEAFF TGCGCCAGCAGCCCTGGGGGACAGGCCCGATCTGAAGCTTTCTTT
TRBJ2-1 TRBV12-3/TRBV12-4 TRBD1 many CASSQTGGSYNEQFF TGTGCCAGCAGTCAAACAGGGGGCTCCTACAATGAGCAGTTCTTC
TRBJ1-2 TRBV5-1 . many CASSPADKYYGYTF TGCGCCAGCAGCCCGGCCGACAAGTACTATGGCTACACCTTC
TRBJ2-1 TRBV12-5 . many CASGLALDGQFF TGTGCTAGTGGTTTGGCCTTGGACGGGCAGTTCTTC
TRBJ2-7 TRBV10-3 . many CAISESGLGGAEQYF TGTGCCATCAGTGAGTCTGGGCTAGGGGGTGCCGAGCAGTACTTC
TRBJ2-5 TRBV6-1 TRBD2 few CAVSPVVAGGTETQYF TGTGCCGTCAGCCCAGTGGTAGCGGGTGGTACGGAGACCCAGTACTTC
TRBJ2-1 TRBV5-1 . many CASSQPGTEQFF TGCGCCAGCAGCCAACCCGGGACTGAGCAGTTCTTC
TRBJ2-7 TRBV15 . . CATSREYYEQYF TGTGCCACCAGCAGGGAATACTACGAGCAGTACTTC
TRBJ1-2 TRBV5-6 TRBD1 many CASSRTGNYGYTF TGTGCCAGCAGCCGGACAGGGAACTATGGCTACACCTTC
TRBJ1-2 TRBV5-6 TRBD1 many CASSLLQGAVYGYTF TGTGCCAGCAGCTTGTTACAGGGGGCGGTCTATGGCTACACCTTC
TRBJ2-3 TRBV27 . many CASSFPGDTQYF TGTGCCAGCAGTTTTCCCGGGGATACGCAGTATTTT
TRBJ2-4 TRBV12-3/TRBV12-4 . many CASSFNEGFKNIQYF TGTGCCAGCAGTTTTAATGAGGGGTTCAAAAACATTCAGTACTTC
TRBJ2-3 TRBV29-1 . few CSVEGSTDTQYF TGCAGCGTTGAGGGAAGCACAGATACGCAGTATTTT
TRBJ2-7 TRBV27 . many CASSSSRIIPRYEQYF TGTGCCAGCAGTTCTTCCCGAATCATACCCCGGTACGAGCAGTACTTC
TRBJ2-7 TRBV28 . many CASSLGTLYEQYF TGTGCCAGCAGTCTTGGGACACTTTACGAGCAGTACTTC
TRBJ2-7 TRBV11-2 TRBD1 . CASKPGGAAQYEKYF TGTGCCAGCAAACCAGGGGGAGCCGCCCAATACGAGAAGTACTTC
TRBJ2-7 TRBV4-1 TRBD2 few CASSLAGLSGTVSYEQYF TGCGCCAGCAGCCTTGCCGGGCTTAGCGGGACTGTCTCCTACGAGCAGTACTTC
TRBJ2-7 TRBV30 TRBD2 once CAWSGTGRDEQYF TGTGCCTGGAGTGGAACCGGGAGGGACGAGCAGTACTTC
TRBJ1-2 TRBV6-2/TRBV6-3 . many CASIRSGDYGYTF TGTGCCAGCATTCGATCAGGCGACTATGGCTACACCTTC
TRBJ1-5 TRBV7-8 . many CASSLKNRDQPQHF TGTGCCAGCAGCTTAAAAAATAGAGATCAGCCCCAGCATTTT
TRBJ2-1 TRBV28 TRBD2 many CATGKAGGPLIYNEQFF TGTGCCACTGGGAAGGCGGGAGGGCCGCTAATCTACAATGAGCAGTTCTTC
TRBJ2-7 TRBV7-2 . many CASSLQGTYEQYF TGTGCCAGCAGCTTGCAGGGGACCTACGAGCAGTACTTC
TRBJ2-1 TRBV11-1 . . CASSSRTISNYNEQFF TGTGCCAGCAGCTCGCGGACTATCAGTAATTACAATGAGCAGTTCTTC
TRBJ1-1 TRBV9 . many CASSVGGVLGYNGEAFF TGTGCCAGCAGCGTAGGAGGAGTCTTGGGGTATAACGGCGAAGCTTTCTTT
TRBJ2-3 TRBV15 TRBD1 many CATSARYRGSHTDTQYF TGTGCCACCAGCGCAAGATACAGGGGATCTCACACAGATACGCAGTATTTT
TRBJ1-3 TRBV28 TRBD1 many CASSMQGGSGNTIYF TGTGCCAGCAGTATGCAGGGGGGATCAGGAAACACCATATATTTT
TRBJ2-1 TRBV20-1 . . CSARGPGENSYNEQFF TGCAGTGCTAGAGGTCCCGGGGAGAACTCATACAATGAGCAGTTCTTC
TRBJ1-1 TRBV20-1 . many CSARDLPRGDTEAFF TGCAGTGCTAGAGATCTCCCCCGAGGGGACACTGAAGCTTTCTTT